The 6 T cell receptor beta chains presented below share a single source sample, sequenced in a study of cytotoxic CD8 clonotypes in ibrutinib-treated CLL. The table came from immunoSEQ multiplex PCR; TCRdb's copy has only in-frame clones and leaves some out. Seen here are 250,000 to 350,000 clones, around 77% observed once, and the top ten hold about 5.3%. The sequenced sample was PBMCs, obtained at disease progression, from a patient treated with ibrutinib. The receptors stem from a human donor with chronic lymphocytic leukemia.

In this sample, this clone turned up once. The CDR3 DNA reads as TGTGCCAGCAGCGTGCAGGGTGGGGGCTACACCTTC. Translated: CASSVQGGGYTF. J is TRBJ1-2 and V is TRBV9, with D maybe TRBD1 (5 bases). Trimming shortened V by 2 bases and J by 8 bases, and 10 bases separated the two germline ends. Germline assignment: CDR1 SGDLS and CDR2 YYNGEE. The CDR3 is made up of 12 amino acids.

V usage is TRBV28 and J usage is TRBJ2-2; the D is unclear. Trimming left V 7 bases short and J 0 bases short, with 9 bases between. The CDR3 is made up of 14 amino acids. Germline CDR1 is MDHEN and CDR2 is SYDVKM. The CDR3 loop is CASIRSSNTGELFF. CDR3 DNA: TGTGCCAGCATTCGGAGCTCGAACACCGGGGAGCTGTTTTTT.

This chain connects TRBV5-1 to TRBJ1-2; D not certain. Germline V gene sequence: CDR1 SGHRS, CDR2 YFSETQ. The CDR3 sequence is 18 residues long. V lost 0 bases to trimming and J lost 3 bases, with 21 bases between them. This CDR3 reads CASSLVLPGGSTHYGYTF. The CDR3, as DNA: TGCGCCAGCAGCTTGGTCCTTCCAGGCGGGTCGACCCACTATGGCTACACCTTC.

The CDR3 here is CASSLVQGPLGDTQYF. The CDR3 DNA reads as TGCGCCAGCAGCTTGGTGCAGGGCCCACTGGGGGATACGCAGTATTTT. This rearrangement joins TRBV5-1 to TRBJ2-3; weak D call: TRBD1 (5 bases). The germline CDR1 and CDR2 sequences are SGHRS and YFSETQ. V was cut by 0 bases and J by 6 bases, with 17 bases left in between. This CDR3 is 16 amino acids long.

The genes are TRBV5-1 and TRBJ1-5; D is unresolved. The CDR3 sequence is 18 residues long. The V end was cut by 2 bases, the J end by 4 bases, with 22 bases between. Per the germline V gene, CDR1 is SGHRS and CDR2 is YFSETQ. The CDR3 protein is CASSFRTLSDRFNQPQHF. The CDR3 DNA follows: TGCGCCAGCAGCTTCCGAACCCTTTCCGACCGGTTTAATCAGCCCCAGCATTTT. The whole variable domain, remainder taken from reference TRBV5-1 and TRBJ1-5, is KAGVTQTPRYLIKTRGQQVTLSCSPISGHRSVSWYQQTPGQGLQFLFEYFSETQRNKGNFPGRFSGRQFSNSRSEMNVSTLELGDSALYLCASSFRTLSDRFNQPQHFGDGTRLSIL.

The CDR3 spells CASSSSGRAGTGELFF. DNA of the CDR3: TGTGCCAGCAGCAGCAGCGGGAGGGCCGGCACCGGGGAGCTGTTTTTT. V usage is TRBV28 and J usage is TRBJ2-2; 10 bases match TRBD2. The CDR3 totals 16 residues. J gave up 4 bases and V 6 bases, and 8 bases lay outside the gene matches. Germline CDR1 MDHEN, CDR2 SYDVKM.